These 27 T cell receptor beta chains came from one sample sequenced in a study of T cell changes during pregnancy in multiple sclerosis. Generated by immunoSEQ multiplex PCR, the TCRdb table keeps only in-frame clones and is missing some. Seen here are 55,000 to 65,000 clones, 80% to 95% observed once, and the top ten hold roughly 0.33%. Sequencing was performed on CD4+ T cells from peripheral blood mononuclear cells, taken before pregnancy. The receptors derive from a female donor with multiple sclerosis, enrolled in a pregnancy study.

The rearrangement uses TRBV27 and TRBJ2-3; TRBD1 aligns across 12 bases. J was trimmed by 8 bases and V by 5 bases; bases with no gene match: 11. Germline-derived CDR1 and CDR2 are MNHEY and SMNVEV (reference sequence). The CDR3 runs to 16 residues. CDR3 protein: CASSPLTGQGARTQYF. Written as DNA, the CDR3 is TGTGCCAGCAGTCCCCTCACGGGACAGGGGGCGCGTACGCAGTATTTT.

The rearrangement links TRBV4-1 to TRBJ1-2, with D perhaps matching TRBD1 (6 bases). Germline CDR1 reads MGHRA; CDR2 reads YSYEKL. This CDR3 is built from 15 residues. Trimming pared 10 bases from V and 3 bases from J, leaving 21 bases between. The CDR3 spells CATRKGGGRDYGYTF. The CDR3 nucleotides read TGCGCCACCCGTAAGGGCGGGGGGCGCGACTATGGCTACACCTTC.

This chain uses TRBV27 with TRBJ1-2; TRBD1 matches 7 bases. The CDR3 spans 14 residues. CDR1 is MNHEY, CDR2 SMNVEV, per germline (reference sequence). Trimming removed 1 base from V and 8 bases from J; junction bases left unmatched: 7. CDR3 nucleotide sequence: TGTGCCAGCAGTTTATTGGCAGGGGGGACGGGCTACACCTTC. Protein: CASSLLAGGTGYTF.

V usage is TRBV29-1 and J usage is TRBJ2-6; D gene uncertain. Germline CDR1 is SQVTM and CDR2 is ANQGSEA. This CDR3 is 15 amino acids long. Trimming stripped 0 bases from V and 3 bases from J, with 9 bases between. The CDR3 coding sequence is TGCAGCGTTGAAGATTCCCGCGGTGGGGCCAACGTCCTGACTTTC. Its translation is CSVEDSRGGANVLTF.

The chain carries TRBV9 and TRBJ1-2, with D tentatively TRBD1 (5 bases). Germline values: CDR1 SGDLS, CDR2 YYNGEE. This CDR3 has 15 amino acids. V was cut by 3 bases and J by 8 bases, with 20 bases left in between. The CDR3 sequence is CASSADRARAYGYTF. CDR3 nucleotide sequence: TGTGCCAGCAGCGCGGACCGGGCCAGGGCGTACGGCTACACCTTC.

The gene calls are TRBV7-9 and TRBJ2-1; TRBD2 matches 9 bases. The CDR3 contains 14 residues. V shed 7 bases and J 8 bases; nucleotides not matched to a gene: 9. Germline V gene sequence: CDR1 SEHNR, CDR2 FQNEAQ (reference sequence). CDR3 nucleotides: TGTGCCAGCACTCGACTAGCGGTGAAGGATGAGCAGTTCTTC. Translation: CASTRLAVKDEQFF. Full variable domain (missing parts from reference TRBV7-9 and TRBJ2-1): DTGVSQNPRHKITKRGQNVTFRCDPISEHNRLYWYRQTLGQGPEFLTYFQNEAQLEKSRLLSDRFSAERPKGSFSTLEIQRTEQGDSAMYLCASTRLAVKDEQFFGPGTRLTVL.

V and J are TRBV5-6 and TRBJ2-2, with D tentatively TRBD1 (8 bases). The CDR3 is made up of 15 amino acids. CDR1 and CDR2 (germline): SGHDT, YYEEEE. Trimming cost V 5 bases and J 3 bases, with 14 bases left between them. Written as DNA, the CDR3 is TGTGCCAGCAGGTTCACAGGGGGGGACACCGGGGAGCTGTTTTTT. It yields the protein CASRFTGGDTGELFF.

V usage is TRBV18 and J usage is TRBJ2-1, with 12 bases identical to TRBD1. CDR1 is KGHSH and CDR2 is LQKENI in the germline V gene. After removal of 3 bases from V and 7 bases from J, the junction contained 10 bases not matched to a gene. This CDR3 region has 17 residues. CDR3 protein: CASSPRDRGPLLNEQFF. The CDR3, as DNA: TGTGCCAGCTCACCCCGGGACAGGGGGCCACTACTGAATGAGCAGTTCTTC. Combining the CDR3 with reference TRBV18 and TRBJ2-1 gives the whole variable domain NAGVMQNPRHLVRRRGQEARLRCSPMKGHSHVYWYRQLPEEGLKFMVYLQKENIIDESGMPKERFSAEFPKEGPSILRIQQVVRGDSAAYFCASSPRDRGPLLNEQFFGPGTRLTVL.

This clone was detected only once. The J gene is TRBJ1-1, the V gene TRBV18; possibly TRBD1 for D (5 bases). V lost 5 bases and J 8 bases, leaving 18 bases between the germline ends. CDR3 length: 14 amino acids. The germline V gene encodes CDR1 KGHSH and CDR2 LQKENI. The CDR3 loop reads CASSDFFGAAEAFF. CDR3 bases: TGTGCCAGCTCAGACTTCTTTGGGGCCGCCGAAGCTTTCTTT. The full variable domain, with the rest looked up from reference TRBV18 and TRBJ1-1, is NAGVMQNPRHLVRRRGQEARLRCSPMKGHSHVYWYRQLPEEGLKFMVYLQKENIIDESGMPKERFSAEFPKEGPSILRIQQVVRGDSAAYFCASSDFFGAAEAFFGQGTRLTVV.

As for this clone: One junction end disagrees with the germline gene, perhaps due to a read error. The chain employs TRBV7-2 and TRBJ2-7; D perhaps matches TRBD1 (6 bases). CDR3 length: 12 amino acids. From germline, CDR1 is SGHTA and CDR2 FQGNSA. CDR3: CASSSGPGAPDF. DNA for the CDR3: TGTGCCAGCAGCTCCGGCCCAGGGGCCCCTGACTTC.

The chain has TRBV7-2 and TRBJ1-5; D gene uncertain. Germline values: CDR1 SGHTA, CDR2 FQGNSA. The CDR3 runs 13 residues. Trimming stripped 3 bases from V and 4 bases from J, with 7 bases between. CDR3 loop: CASSLQINQPQHF. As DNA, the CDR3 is TGTGCCAGCAGCTTGCAGATTAATCAGCCCCAGCATTTT. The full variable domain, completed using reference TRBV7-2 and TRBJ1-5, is GAGVSQSPSNKVTEKGKDVELRCDPISGHTALYWYRQSLGQGLEFLIYFQGNSAPDKSGLPSDRFSAERTGGSVSTLTIQRTQQEDSAVYLCASSLQINQPQHFGDGTRLSIL.

In DNA form, the CDR3 reads TGTGCCAGCAGCCTCCCTTCGGGAAGTAGCACAGATACGCAGTATTTT. Encoded protein: CASSLPSGSSTDTQYF. The chain combines TRBV14 with TRBJ2-3; tentatively, D is TRBD2 (5 bases). Trimming cost V 4 bases and J 0 bases, with 14 bases left between them. The germline V gene has CDR1 SGHDN and CDR2 FVKESK. This CDR3 contains 16 residues.

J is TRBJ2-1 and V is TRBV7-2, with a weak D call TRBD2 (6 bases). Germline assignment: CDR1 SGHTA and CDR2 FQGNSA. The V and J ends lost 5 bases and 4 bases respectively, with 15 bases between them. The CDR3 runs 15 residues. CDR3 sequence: CASSNIPSGYNEQFF. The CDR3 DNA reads TGTGCCAGCAGCAACATCCCGAGCGGGTACAATGAGCAGTTCTTC.

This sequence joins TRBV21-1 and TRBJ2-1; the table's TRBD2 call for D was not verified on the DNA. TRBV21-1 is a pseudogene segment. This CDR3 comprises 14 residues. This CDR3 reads CASSLGLAGDEQFF. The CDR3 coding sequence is TGTGCCAGCAGCCTGGGACTAGCGGGCGATGAGCAGTTCTTC.

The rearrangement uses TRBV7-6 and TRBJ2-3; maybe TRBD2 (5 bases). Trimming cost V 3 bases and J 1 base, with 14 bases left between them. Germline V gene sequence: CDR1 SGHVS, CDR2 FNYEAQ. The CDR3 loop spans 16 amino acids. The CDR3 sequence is CASSFDPDLGTDTQYF. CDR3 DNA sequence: TGTGCCAGCAGCTTTGACCCGGACTTGGGCACAGATACGCAGTATTTT.

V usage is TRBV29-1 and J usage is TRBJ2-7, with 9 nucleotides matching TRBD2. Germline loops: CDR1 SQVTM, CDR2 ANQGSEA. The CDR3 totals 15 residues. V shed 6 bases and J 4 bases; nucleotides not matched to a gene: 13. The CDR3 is CSVLRGGGRGYEQYF. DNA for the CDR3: TGCAGCGTCCTTCGGGGGGGCGGGAGGGGGTACGAGCAGTACTTC.

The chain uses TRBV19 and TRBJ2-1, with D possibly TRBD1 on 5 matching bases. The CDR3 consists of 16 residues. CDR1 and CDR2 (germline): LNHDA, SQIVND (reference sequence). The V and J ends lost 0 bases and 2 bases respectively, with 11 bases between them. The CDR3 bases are TGTGCCAGTAGTATAGAGGGGCAGGGAACCTACAATGAGCAGTTCTTC. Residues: CASSIEGQGTYNEQFF.

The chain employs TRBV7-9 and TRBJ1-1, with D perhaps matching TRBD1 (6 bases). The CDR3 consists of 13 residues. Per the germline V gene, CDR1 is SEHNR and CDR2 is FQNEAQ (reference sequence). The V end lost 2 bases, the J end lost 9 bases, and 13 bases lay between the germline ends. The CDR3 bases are TGTGCCAGCAGCTTAACCCAACAGGGAAAAGCTTTCTTT. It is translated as CASSLTQQGKAFF.

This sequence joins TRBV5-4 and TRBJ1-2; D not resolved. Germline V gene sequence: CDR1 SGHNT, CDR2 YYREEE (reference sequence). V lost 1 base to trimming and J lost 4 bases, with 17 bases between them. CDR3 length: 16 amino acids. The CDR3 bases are TGTGCCAGCAGCTTGCCCGGGGAGGCGTCGGCCTATGGCTACACCTTC. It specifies CASSLPGEASAYGYTF.

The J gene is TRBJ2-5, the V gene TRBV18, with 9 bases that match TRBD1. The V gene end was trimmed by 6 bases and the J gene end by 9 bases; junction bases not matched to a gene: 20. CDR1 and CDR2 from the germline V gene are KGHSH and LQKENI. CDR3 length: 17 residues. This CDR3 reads CASSTGQGRLLGAAQYF. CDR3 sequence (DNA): TGTGCCAGCTCCACCGGACAGGGGAGGCTTCTAGGTGCGGCCCAGTACTTC.

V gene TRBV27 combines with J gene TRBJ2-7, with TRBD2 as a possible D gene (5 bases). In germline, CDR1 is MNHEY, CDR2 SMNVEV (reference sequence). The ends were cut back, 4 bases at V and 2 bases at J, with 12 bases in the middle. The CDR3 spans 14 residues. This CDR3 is CASSSPGFAYEQYF. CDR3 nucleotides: TGTGCCAGCAGTTCGCCGGGGTTCGCCTACGAGCAGTACTTC.

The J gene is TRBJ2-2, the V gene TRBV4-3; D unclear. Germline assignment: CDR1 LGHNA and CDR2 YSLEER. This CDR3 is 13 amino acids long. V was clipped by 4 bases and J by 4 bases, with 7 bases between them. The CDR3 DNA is TGCGCCAGCAGCCTCGGTTTCACCGGGGAGCTGTTTTTT. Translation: CASSLGFTGELFF.

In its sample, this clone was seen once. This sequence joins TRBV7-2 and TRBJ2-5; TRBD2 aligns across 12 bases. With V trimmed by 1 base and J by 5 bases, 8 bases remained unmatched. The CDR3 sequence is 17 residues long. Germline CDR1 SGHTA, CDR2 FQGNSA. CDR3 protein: CASSLGASGRARETQYF. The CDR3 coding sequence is TGTGCCAGCAGCTTAGGGGCTAGCGGGAGGGCCCGGGAGACCCAGTACTTC.

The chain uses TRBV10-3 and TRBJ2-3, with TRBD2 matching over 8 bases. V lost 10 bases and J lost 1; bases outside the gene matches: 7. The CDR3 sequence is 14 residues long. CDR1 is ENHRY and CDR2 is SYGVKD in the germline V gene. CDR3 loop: CATQAGVGTDTQYF. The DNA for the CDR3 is TGTGCCACACAAGCGGGAGTAGGCACAGATACGCAGTATTTT.

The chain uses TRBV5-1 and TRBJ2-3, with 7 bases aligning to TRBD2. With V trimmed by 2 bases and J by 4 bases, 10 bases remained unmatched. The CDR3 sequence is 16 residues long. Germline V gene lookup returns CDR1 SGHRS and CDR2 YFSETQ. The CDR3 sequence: CASSFPWRELADTQYF. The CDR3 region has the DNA TGCGCCAGCAGCTTCCCGTGGCGGGAGTTGGCAGATACGCAGTATTTT.

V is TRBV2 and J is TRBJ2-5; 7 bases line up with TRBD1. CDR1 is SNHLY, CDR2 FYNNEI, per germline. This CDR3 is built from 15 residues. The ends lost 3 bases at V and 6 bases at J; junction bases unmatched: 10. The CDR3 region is CASSDNNRGAKTQYF. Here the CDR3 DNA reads TGTGCCAGCAGTGACAATAACAGGGGTGCGAAGACCCAGTACTTC.

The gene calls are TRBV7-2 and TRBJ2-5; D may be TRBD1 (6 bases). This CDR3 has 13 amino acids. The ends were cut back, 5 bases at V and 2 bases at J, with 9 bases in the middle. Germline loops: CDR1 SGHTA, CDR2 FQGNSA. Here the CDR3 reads CASSGTKQETQYF. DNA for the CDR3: TGTGCCAGCAGCGGGACAAAACAAGAGACCCAGTACTTC.